This entry concerns a single T cell receptor (beta chain). The antigen is not known. V shed 3 bases and J shed 1 base, with 16 bases lying between them. Germline V lookup: CDR1 MNHEY, CDR2 SMNVEV (reference sequence). The length of the CDR3 is 17 residues. The data stem from a study of T cells in Graves' hyperthyroidism and ophthalmopathy. At the level of the study: Specimen type is peripheral blood, collected at initial diagnosis prior to any treatment.

Study findings and constraints: The model anticipated ophthalmopathy a median about six months pre-onset. Classification by a 13 V-J model distinguished ophthalmopathy from stable hyperthyroidism. Most thyroid clonotypes expanded above 0.001 appeared in blood too.

RNA transcripts served as the template for amplifying TCR beta CDR3 regions. Carried out on the TCR CDR3, a first-round RT-PCR used the HTBI primer set. TCRdb redid the calling of the multiplex PCR reads with MiXCR, one entry per CDR3 protein. The profile covers about 500,000 distinct CDR3 sequences, with roughly 15% appearing a single time and around 28% taken by the ten largest. Sequencing was done on a sample of blood. This chain uses TRBV27 with TRBJ1-5; possibly TRBD1 for D (5 bases). This clonotype originated in a woman in her 30s with Graves' ophthalmopathy. In nucleotides, the CDR3 is TGTGCCAGCAGTTTGTCCTGGGGTTGGGGGAGCAATCAGCCCCAGCATTTT. Translation gives CASSLSWGWGSNQPQHF.